These T cell receptor beta chains were read from a single sample in a study of cytomegalovirus exposure and HLA in healthy donors. The assay was immunoSEQ multiplex PCR, and TCRdb's table has in-frame clones only and misses some. The top ten clones hold 2.5% to 3% of a sample with 200,000 or so clones, 65% to 85% of them seen once. The specimen was PBMCs. These receptors were taken from a man aged 30 to 39 in good health and CMV-seronegative. The CDR3 runs from the conserved cysteine through the conserved F or W. D genes are given only for firm matches. Clone size is shown for a subset of rows, as once, few, many or a class of expanded clone.

TGTGCCAGCAGTGAACAGGGGATAGGAAACACCATATATTTT | CASSEQGIGNTIYF | TRBV6-5 | . | 14 | TRBJ1-3 | TRBD1
TGTGCCAGCAGCTTGGGCTTTAGGGGCCGGCAGGATGAGCAGTTCTTC | CASSLGFRGRQDEQFF | TRBV7-3 | . | 16 | TRBJ2-1 | .
TGTGCCAGCAGCTTGCGTGGGACTAGTCAAGAGACCCAGTACTTC | CASSLRGTSQETQYF | TRBV5-6 | . | 15 | TRBJ2-5 | TRBD2
TGTGCCAGCAGTTGGGGGGACAGTGAAGCTTTCTTT | CASSWGDSEAFF | TRBV6-6 | . | 12 | TRBJ1-1 | TRBD1
TGCGCCAGCAACCTCGACAGGGAGGTCCAAGAGACCCAGTACTTC | CASNLDREVQETQYF | TRBV23-1 | . | 15 | TRBJ2-5 | .
TGTGCCAGCAGCTTTGGGTCTGGAGGCCAAGAGACCCAGTACTTC | CASSFGSGGQETQYF | TRBV7-9 | . | 15 | TRBJ2-5 | .
TGTGCCAGCAGTTTAACTCTAGGCTACGAGCAGTACTTC | CASSLTLGYEQYF | TRBV6-1 | . | 13 | TRBJ2-7 | .
TGTGCCAGCAGCCCCACCCGAGCGGGGACTGAAGCTTTCTTT | CASSPTRAGTEAFF | TRBV6-6 | once | 14 | TRBJ1-1 | .
TGCGCCAGCAGCTTGGCCCTTACGACAAGGAACACCGGGGAGCTGTTTTTT | CASSLALTTRNTGELFF | TRBV5-1 | . | 17 | TRBJ2-2 | .
TGTGCCAGCAGCGCGCCCGCGACAGGGGGCTCCTACGAGCAGTACTTC | CASSAPATGGSYEQYF | TRBV27 | . | 16 | TRBJ2-7 | TRBD1
TGTGCCAGCAGCTTGCAGGGAGGTCAGCCCCAGCATTTT | CASSLQGGQPQHF | TRBV7-9 | . | 13 | TRBJ1-5 | .
TGTGCCAGCAGCAAACAGGGATCCTATAATTCACCCCTCCACTTT | CASSKQGSYNSPLHF | TRBV9 | . | 15 | TRBJ1-6 | .
TGTGCCAGCTCACCCCAGGGGTCCGGGGAGCTGTTTTTT | CASSPQGSGELFF | TRBV18 | . | 13 | TRBJ2-2 | .
TGTGCCAGCAGTTTGCGGGCCTATAGCAATCAGCCCCAGCATTTT | CASSLRAYSNQPQHF | TRBV27 | . | 15 | TRBJ1-5 | .
TGCGCCAGCAGCTTGGGCGGACAGCCTAATGAAAAACTGTTTTTT | CASSLGGQPNEKLFF | TRBV5-1 | . | 15 | TRBJ1-4 | .
TGTGCCAGAAGCATTAGGGGGCGGTATCAGCCCCAGCATTTT | CARSIRGRYQPQHF | TRBV5-3 | . | 14 | TRBJ1-5 | TRBD1
TGTGCCAGCAGCCCCGGGACAGCCAGCTCCTACGAGCAGTACTTC | CASSPGTASSYEQYF | TRBV5-4 | few | 15 | TRBJ2-7 | TRBD1
TGTGCCAGCAGCCAAGCGGGGGGGCTTGAGCAGTTCTTC | CASSQAGGLEQFF | TRBV7-2 | . | 13 | TRBJ2-1 | TRBD2
TGTGCCAGCAAGATGGACAGCCTGAACACTGAAGCTTTCTTT | CASKMDSLNTEAFF | TRBV6-5 | few | 14 | TRBJ1-1 | .
TGTGCCAGCAGCACTAGGACTAAAAGGAATGAGCAGTTCTTC | CASSTRTKRNEQFF | TRBV7-6 | once | 14 | TRBJ2-1 | .
TGTGCCAGCGGGGATGGACACTTTGAAAAACTGTTTTTT | CASGDGHFEKLFF | TRBV6-5 | . | 13 | TRBJ1-4 | .
TGTGCCAGCTCACCGAACTCCTATAACGAGCAGTACTTC | CASSPNSYNEQYF | TRBV18 | few | 13 | TRBJ2-7 | .
TGTGCCAGCAGCTTAAGGACAGGGCACTTAGAGACCCAGTACTTC | CASSLRTGHLETQYF | TRBV5-4 | . | 15 | TRBJ2-5 | TRBD1
TGTGCCAGCAGCTCGTCTTCCGGGACAGGGGAAAACGGCTACACCTTC | CASSSSSGTGENGYTF | TRBV5-4 | . | 16 | TRBJ1-2 | TRBD1
TGTGCCAGCAGCACGGACGGAGGAAATTGGAACACTGAAGCTTTCTTT | CASSTDGGNWNTEAFF | TRBV5-4 | once | 16 | TRBJ1-1 | .
TGTGCCAGCAGCTTAGTAGGGACAGGCTATGGCTACACCTTC | CASSLVGTGYGYTF | TRBV7-8 | . | 14 | TRBJ1-2 | TRBD1
TGCGCCAGCAGCCAAGTGATCGGGGCGGGGGTCACCGGGGAGCTGTTTTTT | CASSQVIGAGVTGELFF | TRBV4-3 | few | 17 | TRBJ2-2 | TRBD2
TGTGCCAGCAGCCAAAGACAGGGGTCGGAAGCTTTCTTT | CASSQRQGSEAFF | TRBV6-5 | . | 13 | TRBJ1-1 | TRBD1
TGTGCCAGCAGCTATTCAGGGTTTGAGCAGTTCTTC | CASSYSGFEQFF | TRBV9 | . | 12 | TRBJ2-1 | .
TGTGCCAGCAGCGCAGGGACTGGAGGGACGCAGTATTTT | CASSAGTGGTQYF | TRBV7-9 | . | 13 | TRBJ2-3 | .
TGTGCCAGCAGTTTCAGACTCCCGTATGGCTACACCTTC | CASSFRLPYGYTF | TRBV28 | . | 13 | TRBJ1-2 | .
TGTGCCAGCATCTCGCCAGGGATGTACGAGCAGTACTTC | CASISPGMYEQYF | TRBV28 | . | 13 | TRBJ2-7 | .
TGTGCCAGCAGTTTAGGGGGGGACAATGAGCAGTTCTTC | CASSLGGDNEQFF | TRBV28 | . | 13 | TRBJ2-1 | TRBD2
TGTGCCAGCAGCACGGGTGGAGAGACCCAGTACTTC | CASSTGGETQYF | TRBV28 | . | 12 | TRBJ2-5 | .
TGTGCCAGCAGCTTACGACAGGGGAGCTTCATGAACACTGAAGCTTTCTTT | CASSLRQGSFMNTEAFF | TRBV5-5 | few | 17 | TRBJ1-1 | TRBD1
TGCAGCGTTGAGCCGCCAGGCTCTAACTATGGCTACACCTTC | CSVEPPGSNYGYTF | TRBV29-1 | . | 14 | TRBJ1-2 | .
TGTGCCAGCAGCTTACGGTTGAACACTGAAGCTTTCTTT | CASSLRLNTEAFF | TRBV5-6 | few | 13 | TRBJ1-1 | .
TGTGCCAGCAGCCCTCAGGGGATTACTGAGGCCAGCGTCCTGACTTTC | CASSPQGITEASVLTF | TRBV5-4 | . | 16 | TRBJ2-6 | .
TGTGCCAGCAGTCTGGGACTAGCGGGCCTAAGCTCCTACGAGCAGTACTTC | CASSLGLAGLSSYEQYF | TRBV7-8 | . | 17 | TRBJ2-7 | TRBD2
TGTGCCAGCAGTCGACTAGCTCCGAACACCGGGGAGCTGTTTTTT | CASSRLAPNTGELFF | TRBV2 | few | 15 | TRBJ2-2 | TRBD2
TGTGCCAGCAGGGACTTCACCGGGGAGCTGTTTTTT | CASRDFTGELFF | TRBV11-1 | few | 12 | TRBJ2-2 | .
TGTGCCACCAGCAGAGCACGGGTTTTCAATCAGCCCCAGCATTTT | CATSRARVFNQPQHF | TRBV15 | . | 15 | TRBJ1-5 | .
TGTGCCAGCTGGAGCCTGAGCTCCTACGAGCAGTACTTC | CASWSLSSYEQYF | TRBV6-5 | . | 13 | TRBJ2-7 | .
TGTGCCAGCAGCGGAACCGGGACATTGAATGAAAAACTGTTTTTT | CASSGTGTLNEKLFF | TRBV9 | . | 15 | TRBJ1-4 | .
TGTGCCAGCAGCTTAGGAGGGCAAGGCGATTCACCCCTCCACTTT | CASSLGGQGDSPLHF | TRBV7-6 | . | 15 | TRBJ1-6 | .
TGTGCCAGCAGTAGGCGGGGCGGCTCCTACAATGAGCAGTTCTTC | CASSRRGGSYNEQFF | TRBV25-1 | . | 15 | TRBJ2-1 | .
TGTGCCAGCAGAGGGACAGGGGGAAACTATGGCTACACCTTC | CASRGTGGNYGYTF | TRBV5-5 | once | 14 | TRBJ1-2 | TRBD1
TGTGCCAGCATTTTCCGACAGACAGGGGGCGGGGAGCTGTTTTTT | CASIFRQTGGGELFF | TRBV6-6 | . | 15 | TRBJ2-2 | TRBD1
TGTGCCAGCGCCCGGACAGTCTCTATGCCCCTCCACTTT | CASARTVSMPLHF | TRBV2 | few | 13 | TRBJ1-6 | .
TGTGCCACCAGTCGCGGGTCGGATAGCAATCAGCCCCAGCATTTT | CATSRGSDSNQPQHF | TRBV10-3 | . | 15 | TRBJ1-5 | .
TGTGCCAGCAAGGGGGCCCAAGAGACCCAGTACTTC | CASKGAQETQYF | TRBV2 | . | 12 | TRBJ2-5 | TRBD1
TGTGCCAGCAGCGTAGTTTCTAGCACAGATACGCAGTATTTT | CASSVVSSTDTQYF | TRBV9 | once | 14 | TRBJ2-3 | .
TGCGCCAGCAGCCAAGATATCGACAGGGGTAGTGGCTACACCTTC | CASSQDIDRGSGYTF | TRBV4-3 | . | 15 | TRBJ1-2 | TRBD1
TGTGCCAGCAGCTCGGAACCGAGAGGTGCGAATGAAGCTTTCTTT | CASSSEPRGANEAFF | TRBV7-9 | . | 15 | TRBJ1-1 | .
TGTGCCAGCAGGGGCACAGCCACAGATACGCAGTATTTT | CASRGTATDTQYF | TRBV6-5 | . | 13 | TRBJ2-3 | .
TGTGCCAGCAGCGTACAAGGAGGGAACTATGGCTACACCTTC | CASSVQGGNYGYTF | TRBV9 | . | 14 | TRBJ1-2 | .
TGTGCCAGCAGCTTCGGGGGCTCTGGAAACACCATATATTTT | CASSFGGSGNTIYF | TRBV7-2 | . | 14 | TRBJ1-3 | .
TGTGCCAGCAGTTTAGCCAGGTTATATGGCTACACCTTC | CASSLARLYGYTF | TRBV28 | . | 13 | TRBJ1-2 | .